The rows below give T cell receptor beta chains drawn from one sample of a study of beta chain features in type 1 diabetes. The method was immunoSEQ multiplex PCR; TCRdb's version includes in-frame clones alone and lacks a portion of them. Of some 190,000 clones in the sample, around 7.9% were seen once. Sequences were obtained from central memory CD4+ T cells from blood. These receptors were obtained from a man younger than 30 with type 1 diabetes. CDR3s include the opening cysteine and the closing phenylalanine or tryptophan. D genes are given only for firm matches. Where a row states a size, it is once, few, many or the class of an expanded clone; other rows omit it.

TRBV29-1	13	TRBJ2-7	TRBD1	few	TGCAGCGTTGGGACAGGGGGTTCCTACGAGCAGTACTTC	CSVGTGGSYEQYF
TRBV4-2	15	TRBJ2-5	TRBD2	.	TGTGCCAGCAGCCCCGGACTAGCGGGAGTGGTGGGGCAGTACTTC	CASSPGLAGVVGQYF
TRBV7-2	13	TRBJ2-5	.	.	TGTGCCAGCAGCTTACCCCCTACGGAGACCCAGTACTTC	CASSLPPTETQYF
TRBV4-3	15	TRBJ2-7	TRBD2	few	TGCGCCAGCAGCCATAGCGGGGGGGCCGGCTACGAGCAGTACTTC	CASSHSGGAGYEQYF
TRBV7-2	15	TRBJ2-7	TRBD1	.	TGTGCCAGCAGCGCCCCGGGACAGGGGCACCGCGAGCAGTACTTC	CASSAPGQGHREQYF
TRBV6-5	15	TRBJ1-6	TRBD1	.	TGTGCCAGCAGAAGAAGACAGGGTCAAAATTCACCCCTCCACTTT	CASRRRQGQNSPLHF
TRBV6-5	14	TRBJ1-1	.	.	TGTGCCAGCAGTTACTCTGGGGGGTGGACTGAAGCTTTCTTT	CASSYSGGWTEAFF
TRBV29-1	14	TRBJ2-1	TRBD1	few	TGCAGCGTTGAACGAGGGGACAGGGGCGATGAGCAGTTCTTC	CSVERGDRGDEQFF
TRBV27	16	TRBJ2-1	TRBD2	few	TGTGCCAGCAGTTTGTTAGGGACTAGCGGGAGTGATGAGCAGTTCTTC	CASSLLGTSGSDEQFF
TRBV7-2	14	TRBJ2-3	TRBD2	many	TGTGCCAGCAGCTTAGCGCGGACTAGCGCTACGCAGTATTTT	CASSLARTSATQYF
TRBV19	14	TRBJ2-7	.	.	TGTGCCAGTAGTATAGGACAGGCCGTCTACGAGCAGTACTTC	CASSIGQAVYEQYF
TRBV18	17	TRBJ2-2	TRBD1	.	TGTGCCAGCTCACAAAACAGTCCCGGGACAGGGACCGGGGAGCTGTTTTTT	CASSQNSPGTGTGELFF
TRBV11-2	14	TRBJ2-1	TRBD2	few	TGTGCCAGCGGCATAGCGGGGGGGCTCGGAGAGCAGTTCTTC	CASGIAGGLGEQFF
TRBV29-1	17	TRBJ2-1	TRBD2	few	TGCAGCGCTATGACAGGGGGACTAGCGGGACTGAACAATGAGCAGTTCTTC	CSAMTGGLAGLNNEQFF
TRBV20-1	11	TRBJ1-2	.	.	TGCAGTGCCACAGGGTGGTTGGGCTACACCTTC	CSATGWLGYTF
TRBV5-6	14	TRBJ1-6	TRBD1	.	TGTGCCAGCAGCGCGGGACAGGGTGCGTTGGCCCTCCACTTT	CASSAGQGALALHF
TRBV18	14	TRBJ1-2	.	few	TGTGCCAGCTCACCAGAGGACAGTGCCTATGGCTACACCTTC	CASSPEDSAYGYTF
TRBV19	14	TRBJ2-7	TRBD2	few	TGTGCCAGTAGTATGGCGGCGGGAGCGGTTGAGCAGTACTTC	CASSMAAGAVEQYF
TRBV29-1	12	TRBJ1-3	.	.	TGCAGCGTTTATAGCCCGGGAAACACCATATATTTT	CSVYSPGNTIYF
TRBV7-2	17	TRBJ2-5	TRBD1	.	TGTGCCAGCAGCCCAGTGTCGGGGGGACAGGGAGAAGAGACCCAGTACTTC	CASSPVSGGQGEETQYF
TRBV5-1	15	TRBJ1-5	.	.	TGCGCCAGCTCGGGGGATGGGCAACCCAATCAGCCCCAGCATTTT	CASSGDGQPNQPQHF
TRBV7-9	15	TRBJ1-2	TRBD1	few	TGTGCCAGCAGCTTAGGACAGGGACAGGACTATGGCTACACCTTC	CASSLGQGQDYGYTF
TRBV5-4	15	TRBJ1-2	.	few	TGTGCCAGCAGCTTGTGGAGGACAGTTAACTATGGCTACACCTTC	CASSLWRTVNYGYTF
TRBV1	17	TRBJ2-5	.	.	TGCACCAGCAGCCGAAGAGGGACTAGCGGGAATGAAGAGACCCAGTACTTC	CTSSRRGTSGNEETQYF
TRBV28	14	TRBJ2-7	TRBD1	.	TGTGCCAGCAGTTTCCGGGACAGGGGGCGAGAGCAGTACTTC	CASSFRDRGREQYF
TRBV30	12	TRBJ1-1	.	few	TGTGCCTGGAGGCACATGAACACTGAAGCTTTCTTT	CAWRHMNTEAFF
TRBV30	12	TRBJ1-1	.	.	TGTGCCTGGAGACAGATGAACACTGAAGCTTTCTTT	CAWRQMNTEAFF
TRBV2	13	TRBJ1-6	TRBD1	.	TGTGCCAGCAACGGAGACAGGGAATCACCCCTCCACTTT	CASNGDRESPLHF
TRBV7-2	13	TRBJ2-7	.	many	TGTGCCAGCAGCTTACGTGCAGGGAACGAGCAGTACTTC	CASSLRAGNEQYF